This entry lists 28 T cell receptor beta chains sequenced from one sample in a study of tissue T cells after allogeneic stem cell transplantation. The assay was immunoSEQ multiplex PCR, and TCRdb's table has in-frame clones only and misses some. Here the sample spans 7,500 to 9,500 clones, roughly 45% being singletons. Time point given: mouse harvest day 7 after allogeneic transplant. Each mouse received 10^7 T-cell-depleted marrow cells plus 10^6 splenic CD5+ T cells by tail vein. The specimen sequenced was gut tissue. These receptors were taken from a female BALB/c mouse given C57BL/6 T cells with graft-versus-host disease after an allogeneic hematopoietic cell transplant.

Concerning this clone itself: The genes and germline here are from mouse. The read gets to within 1 residue of the CDR3 end, and the germline J gene fills in the rest. The V call is TRBV2, the J call TRBJ2-7; TRBD1 matches at 9 bases. With V trimmed by 2 bases and J by 2 bases, 4 bases remained unmatched. CDR1 and CDR2 from the germline V gene are LGHNA and YSYQKL. There are 15 residues in the CDR3. The CDR3 DNA, read in part, is TGTGCCAGCAGCCAACTCGGGACAGGGACCTATGAACAGTAC. As protein: CASSQLGTGTYEQY. The entire CDR3 reads CASSQLGTGTYEQYF.

A single count supports this clone. Gene and germline names: mouse. The DNA ends 1 residue before the CDR3 does, and the rest of the CDR3 is filled in from the germline J gene. J is TRBJ1-3 and V is TRBV23; the DNA was not used to check the table's D call, TRBD1. Germline values: CDR1 KGHTA, CDR2 FQNQQP. The CDR3 is made up of 14 amino acids. The CDR3 DNA, read in part, is TGCTCCAGCACCAAAGGGGATTCTGGAAATACGCTCTAT. Residues: CSSTKGDSGNTLY. The entire CDR3 protein reads CSSTKGDSGNTLYF.

This clone has only one observation. Any gene name here is a mouse gene name. The read terminates 1 residue before the CDR3 end, so the remaining end is supplied by the germline J gene. V usage is TRBV26 and J usage is TRBJ1-4; D is uncertain. Trimming cost V 0 bases and J 7 bases, with 9 bases left between them. This CDR3 comprises 14 residues. Germline CDR1 KGHPV, CDR2 FQNQEV (reference sequence). CDR3 region: CASSLSTPTERLFF. Partial CDR3 DNA: TGTGCCAGCAGTCTGTCGACCCCCACCGAAAGATTATTT.

A word on this clone: These gene names are mouse names. Sequencing ends 1 residue short of the CDR3 end; the germline J gene provides the rest. The genes are TRBV12-2 and TRBJ2-5; D may correspond to TRBD1 or TRBD2 (5 bases each). Trimming left V 0 bases short and J 2 bases short, with 8 bases between. Per the germline V gene, CDR1 is SGHLS and CDR2 is HYDKME. The CDR3 loop spans 14 amino acids. The CDR3: CASSLVGPQDTQYF. The CDR3 DNA, read in part, is TGTGCCAGCTCTCTCGTGGGGCCCCAAGACACCCAGTAC.

For this clone: Gene names and germline refer to mouse. The read stops 1 residue short of the end of the CDR3; the missing end is completed from the germline J gene. The rearrangement uses TRBV12-2 and TRBJ2-3, with 8 bases lining up with TRBD2. CDR1 and CDR2 from the germline V gene are SGHLS and HYDKME. J lost 1 base, V lost 2 bases, and 4 bases had no gene match. CDR3 length: 15 amino acids. Partial CDR3 DNA: TGTGCCAGCTCTCCCTTGACTGGGGGTGCAGAAACGCTGTAT. Protein: CASSPLTGGAETLY. The entire CDR3 is CASSPLTGGAETLYF.

Concerning this clone itself: Gene names denote mouse genes. With the read ending 1 residue before the CDR3 end, the germline J gene is used to fill in that end. This sequence joins TRBV20 and TRBJ1-1, with 7 bases matching TRBD1. The germline V gene has CDR1 GFQATS and CDR2 STVNSAI. Losses at the gene ends were 1 base for V and 10 bases for J; bases not matched to a gene: 6. The CDR3 runs 12 residues. The CDR3 loop is CGARATGRRVFF. The DNA read from the CDR3 is TGTGGTGCTAGGGCGACAGGGAGGAGAGTCTTC.

By sample fraction, this clone is medium-sized. Gene names denote mouse genes. Coverage ceases 1 residue before the CDR3 finishes, and the germline J gene fills in the end. The gene calls are TRBV19 and TRBJ1-1, with D unresolved. Germline assignment: CDR1 FNHDT and CDR2 SITEND (reference sequence). Trimming shortened V by 5 bases and J by 0 bases, and 11 bases separated the two germline ends. There are 14 residues in the CDR3. The sequenced part of the CDR3 DNA is TGTGCCAGCAGGCTCCCGGGCGCAAACACAGAAGTCTTC. Protein sequence: CASRLPGANTEVF. The whole CDR3 reads CASRLPGANTEVFF.

Of note for this clone: Mouse gene names apply. The read halts 1 residue ahead of the CDR3 end, with the missing end drawn from the germline J gene. The V call is TRBV23, the J call TRBJ2-2; the table's D gene call, TRBD1, was not cross checked with the DNA. CDR1 KGHTA and CDR2 FQNQQP come from the germline V gene. The CDR3 has 15 amino acids. CDR3 residues: CSSSLGTTNTGQLYF. The sequenced CDR3 bases are TGCTCCAGCAGCCTAGGGACAACAAACACCGGGCAGCTCTAC.

By its share, this clone is medium-sized (0.01 to 0.1%). Gene names are the mouse ones. The DNA ends 1 residue before the CDR3 does, and the rest of the CDR3 is filled in from the germline J gene. V gene TRBV23 combines with J gene TRBJ2-5; TRBD2 is taken as the D call from the table, unchecked against the DNA. Germline V CDR1 and CDR2: KGHTA, FQNQQP. The CDR3 sequence is 14 residues long. The sequenced CDR3 bases are TGCTCCAGCAGTCAATCGAACTGGGGAGACACCCAGTAC. This gives the protein CSSSQSNWGDTQY. The full CDR3 reads CSSSQSNWGDTQYF.

Points on this clone: The germline and genes are mouse ones. The read stops 1 residue short of the end of the CDR3; the missing end is completed from the germline J gene. The chain employs TRBV5 and TRBJ2-7, with 10 positions matching TRBD2. Germline V gene data show CDR1 as LGHNA and CDR2 as YNLKQL (reference sequence). The CDR3 covers 15 residues. Losses at the gene ends were 0 bases for V and 7 bases for J; bases not matched to a gene: 6. The sequenced part of the CDR3 DNA is TGTGCCAGCAGCCAAGACTGGGGGGGCGCGAGAGAACAGTAC. Protein: CASSQDWGGAREQY. The CDR3 reads in full as CASSQDWGGAREQYF.

In regard to this clone: Each gene name is a mouse one. The CDR3 end lies 1 residue beyond the end of the read and is filled in from the germline J gene. V usage is TRBV12-2 and J usage is TRBJ2-4, with 7 nucleotides matching TRBD2. J lost 0 bases, V lost 0 bases, and 2 bases had no gene match. There are 15 residues in the CDR3. Germline V CDR1 and CDR2: SGHLS, HYDKME. CDR3 protein: CASSLDWESQNTLYF. CDR3 DNA, as far as it was read: TGTGCCAGCTCTCTCGACTGGGAGAGTCAAAACACCTTGTAC.

Turning to this clone: Gene labels here are mouse ones. The read ends 1 residue shy of where the CDR3 ends; the end is completed using the germline J gene. The chain uses TRBV4 and TRBJ2-2; 8 bases are a match to TRBD2. Germline V gene data show CDR1 as LGHDT and CDR2 as YNNKQL (reference sequence). V was clipped by 6 bases and J by 1 base; unmatched bases: 4. The CDR3 is 15 residues long. CDR3 in amino acids: CASSHWGRNTGQLYF. The DNA read from the CDR3 is TGTGCCAGCAGTCACTGGGGGCGAAACACCGGGCAGCTCTAC.

About this clone itself: The germline and genes are mouse ones. The read stops 1 residue short of the end of the CDR3; the missing end is completed from the germline J gene. V and J are TRBV14 and TRBJ2-5; 10 nucleotides align to TRBD2. Unmatched junction bases numbered 5, after V lost 2 bases and J lost 2 bases. CDR1 and CDR2 (germline): SGHDT, FRDEAV. CDR3 length equals 16 residues. CDR3 DNA, as far as it was read: TGTGCCAGCAGTTTTCCCGGGACTGGGGTCCAAGACACCCAGTAC. Protein sequence: CASSFPGTGVQDTQY. The complete CDR3 reads CASSFPGTGVQDTQYF.

Comment on this clone: The gene names given are mouse names. Read data end 1 residue before the CDR3 end; the end is taken from the germline J gene. The chain uses TRBV13-2 and TRBJ2-5; D is perhaps TRBD1 or TRBD2 (5 bases each). The CDR3 spans 15 residues. The germline CDR1 and CDR2 sequences are NNHNN and SYGAGS (reference sequence). V dropped 0 bases and J dropped 0 bases, with 8 bases sitting between them. The CDR3: CASGDAGVNQDTQYF. The covered CDR3 bases are TGTGCCAGCGGTGATGCGGGGGTTAACCAAGACACCCAGTAC.

A remark on this clone: The genes and germline here are from mouse. The CDR3 end falls 1 residue outside the read, so it is completed with the germline J gene. The V and J genes are TRBV31 and TRBJ2-4; TRBD2 matches 7 bases. J gave up 0 bases and V 0 bases, and 3 bases lay outside the gene matches. The CDR3 has 15 residues. From germline, CDR1 is GKSSPN and CDR2 SITVG. The CDR3 here is CAWSLGGSSQNTLYF. Incomplete CDR3 DNA: TGTGCCTGGAGTCTGGGGGGGTCTAGTCAAAACACCTTGTAC. Combining the CDR3 with reference TRBV31 and TRBJ2-4 gives the whole variable domain AQTIHQWPVAEIKAVGSPLSLGCTIKGKSSPNLYWYWQATGGTLQQLFYSITVGQVESVVQLNLSASRPKDDQFILSTEKLLLSHSGFYLCAWSLGGSSQNTLYFGAGTRLSVL.

This clone appeared a few times. Gene and germline names: mouse. The read ends 1 residue shy of where the CDR3 ends; the end is completed using the germline J gene. The chain is built from TRBV26 and TRBJ1-3; D is undetermined. Between the trimmed V and J ends, which lost 4 bases and 0 bases, there was a span of 4 bases. Germline V gives CDR1 KGHPV, CDR2 FQNQEV (reference sequence). The length of the CDR3 is 13 residues. The part of the CDR3 DNA that was read is TGTGCCAGCAGTCAAGATTCTGGAAATACGCTCTAT. This encodes CASSQDSGNTLY. The full CDR3 sequence reads CASSQDSGNTLYF.

This clone came up a few times. Mouse germline and gene names are used. The DNA read from the CDR3 is TGTGCTAGCAGTTTTCAGGGCGGCACCGGGCAGCTCTAC. Translation gives CASSFQGGTGQLY. The CDR3, in full, reads CASSFQGGTGQLYF. This chain connects TRBV29 to TRBJ2-2; tentatively, D is TRBD1 (5 bases). From the germline J gene comes the end of the CDR3, since the read stops 1 residue before it. The germline V and J ends were trimmed by 3 bases and 4 bases, with 9 bases remaining between them. There are 14 residues in the CDR3. Germline values: CDR1 MSHET, CDR2 SYDVDS.

For this clone: Genes and germline come from the mouse. Partial CDR3 DNA: TGTGCCAGCAGTGGGACATCTAGTGCAGAAACGCTGTAT. Translated, it gives CASSGTSSAETLY. The whole CDR3 sequence reads CASSGTSSAETLYF. The chain carries TRBV15 and TRBJ2-3; possibly TRBD1 for D (6 bases). The read stops 1 residue short of the end of the CDR3; the missing end is completed from the germline J gene. Trimming pared 5 bases from V and 0 bases from J, leaving 9 bases between. The length of the CDR3 is 14 residues. Germline V gene sequence: CDR1 SGHND, CDR2 FRSKSL.

Notes on this clone: The gene names given are mouse names. The CDR3 end falls 1 residue outside the read, so it is completed with the germline J gene. The chain is built from TRBV26 and TRBJ2-4; 7 bases agree with TRBD2. The germline gives CDR1 KGHPV, CDR2 FQNQEV (reference sequence). The CDR3 is made up of 15 amino acids. V lost 2 bases, J lost 0 bases, and 2 bases stayed unmatched. The CDR3 bases that were read are TGTGCCAGCAGTCTGGCTGGGGGAAGTCAAAACACCTTGTAC. It translates to CASSLAGGSQNTLY. The full-length CDR3 reads as CASSLAGGSQNTLYF.

This clone was observed a handful of times. Gene and germline names: mouse. Read sequence stops 1 residue before the CDR3 end, and the germline J gene provides the missing end. This rearrangement joins TRBV23 to TRBJ2-2; TRBD2 was called by the table and not checked on the DNA. CDR1 is KGHTA, CDR2 FQNQQP, per germline. This CDR3 is built from 16 residues. The part of the CDR3 DNA that was read is TGCTCCAGCAGTCAAAGACTGGGGGCAAACACCGGGCAGCTCTAC. Encoded protein: CSSSQRLGANTGQLY. The entire CDR3 is CSSSQRLGANTGQLYF. The full variable domain, in which reference TRBV23 and TRBJ2-2 provide the parts outside the CDR3, is DAAVTQKPRYLIKMKGQEAEMKCIPEKGHTAVFWYQQKQSKELKFLIYFQNQQPLDQIDMVKERFSAVCPSSSLCSLGIRTCEAEDSALYLCSSSQRLGANTGQLYFGEGSKLTVL.

A remark on this clone: This may be a read error, as it is one base from a much larger clone. Mouse gene names and germline throughout. Read data end 1 residue before the CDR3 end; the end is taken from the germline J gene. The gene calls are TRBV26 and TRBJ2-7; tentatively, D is TRBD1 (5 bases). The CDR3 is 14 amino acids. Germline V gives CDR1 KGHPV, CDR2 FQNQEV (reference sequence). The CDR3 protein is CASGLRQGSYEQYF. Incomplete CDR3 DNA: TGTGCCAGCGGTCTCCGGCAGGGCTCCTATGAACAGTAC.

This clone has more than one count but fewer than ten. Genes and germline come from the mouse. The CDR3 end is not reached by the read, which stops 1 residue before it; the germline J gene fills it in. This chain uses TRBV26 with TRBJ2-3; D remains unclear. This CDR3 region has 14 residues. The germline V gene encodes CDR1 KGHPV and CDR2 FQNQEV (reference sequence). Between the trimmed V and J ends, which lost 1 base and 0 bases, there was a span of 5 bases. This CDR3 is CASSLLVSAETLYF. The part of the CDR3 DNA that was read is TGTGCCAGCAGTCTGTTAGTTAGTGCAGAAACGCTGTAT.

As to this clone: Gene names denote mouse genes. The covered CDR3 bases are TGTGCCTGGAGTCTAGAAAGGGGGGGTGAACAGTAC. It translates to CAWSLERGGEQY. The CDR3 in its entirety is CAWSLERGGEQYF. The gene calls are TRBV31 and TRBJ2-7; D might be TRBD2 (7 bases). Read data end 1 residue before the CDR3 end; the end is taken from the germline J gene. V lost 0 bases to trimming and J lost 6 bases, with 12 bases between them. The length of the CDR3 is 13 residues. Looked up from germline, CDR1 is GKSSPN and CDR2 is SITVG.

Of note for this clone: The genes are named according to mouse. The observed sequence ends 1 residue before the CDR3 terminus, with the missing tail filled in from the germline J gene. V usage is TRBV3 and J usage is TRBJ2-3, with D tentatively TRBD2 (6 bases). CDR1 is SNHLY and CDR2 is FYNGKV in the germline V gene (reference sequence). V shed 3 bases and J shed 0 bases, with 7 bases lying between them. CDR3 length: 14 amino acids. The CDR3 protein is CASSFWGSAETLYF. CDR3 DNA, as far as it was read: TGTGCCAGCAGCTTTTGGGGGAGTGCAGAAACGCTGTAT.

As regards this clone: All gene names here are mouse names. The CDR3 is cut off 1 residue early in the read; its end comes from the germline J gene. The V call is TRBV23, the J call TRBJ2-5; the listed D gene, TRBD1, was not tested against the DNA. This CDR3 comprises 14 residues. Germline assignment: CDR1 KGHTA and CDR2 FQNQQP. The CDR3 bases that were read are TGCTCCAGCAGTCAACAGGGGAACCAAGACACCCAGTAC. This codes for CSSSQQGNQDTQY. Given in full, the CDR3 is CSSSQQGNQDTQYF.

In its sample, this clone is medium-sized. Germline and genes here are mouse. The read finishes 1 residue shy of the CDR3 end, and the germline J gene is used to complete it. The V gene is TRBV3, the J gene TRBJ2-5; 8 bases line up with TRBD1. The V and J ends lost 1 base and 6 bases, in that order; junction bases with no gene match: 3. CDR3 size: 14 residues. Germline-derived CDR1 and CDR2 are SNHLY and FYNGKV (reference sequence). This CDR3 is CASSLDRDRDTQYF. The DNA read from the CDR3 is TGTGCCAGCAGCTTAGACCGGGACAGGGACACCCAGTAC.

Only a few counts were recorded for this clone. Gene names are mouse gene names. From the germline J gene comes the end of the CDR3, since the read stops 1 residue before it. The V gene is TRBV20, the J gene TRBJ2-4; a possible D gene is TRBD1 (6 bases). Trimming took 3 bases from V and 0 from J, leaving 7 bases between them. Germline V gives CDR1 GFQATS, CDR2 STVNSAI. This CDR3 has 13 amino acids. CDR3 region: CGARGGSQNTLYF. CDR3 DNA, as far as it was read: TGTGGTGCTAGAGGGGGTAGTCAAAACACCTTGTAC.

In its sample, this clone was seen a few times. Mouse germline and gene names are used. Coverage ceases 1 residue before the CDR3 finishes, and the germline J gene fills in the end. The gene calls are TRBV20 and TRBJ1-3; the D is unclear. The CDR3 length is 13 residues. Germline-derived CDR1 and CDR2 are GFQATS and STVNSAI. The V and J ends lost 2 bases and 0 bases respectively, with 5 bases between them. The CDR3 loop is CGARWGSGNTLYF. CDR3 DNA, as far as it was read: TGTGGTGCTAGGTGGGGTTCTGGAAATACGCTCTAT. Together with reference TRBV20 and TRBJ1-3, the CDR3 gives the full variable domain: GALVYQYPRRTICKSGTSMRMECQAVGFQATSVAWYRQSPQKTFELIALSTVNSAIKYEQNFTQEKFPISHPNLSFSSMTVLNAYLEDRGLYLCGARWGSGNTLYFGEGSRLIVV.